The source of this T cell receptor (beta chain) is a study of tumor-infiltrating lymphocytes in primary liver carcinoma (dated by TCRdb to about 2017). At the level of the whole study: Hepatocellular carcinoma (four) or combined HCC and intrahepatic cholangiocarcinoma (one) was present in the five patients, who were three men and two women aged 30 to 69 years. High reproducibility was observed for the technical replicate repertoires, with mean shared-clone rates approximately 0.92 and correlation coefficients above 0.95. The tumors of the five patients were staged as T1-T3 N0M0, with maximum diameters ranging from 4.2 to 10 cm. Each sample produced about 3.5 to 7.13 million productive TCRbeta reads, and read depth showed no significant difference between tissue types. To link TCRbeta repertoire diversity to the local molecular phenotype, the approximately 26 tumor region samples were profiled with Agilent mRNA microarrays. A total of 35 or so specimens from 5 patients went through TCRbeta repertoire sequencing, namely 25 tumor regions, 5 adjacent noncancerous liver tissues and 5 peripheral blood samples. The study combined TCRbeta repertoire sequencing, expression microarrays and whole-exome sequencing across five regions of each liver tumor, with adjacent normal tissue and blood. Beyond this particular receptor, the publication reports: Only about 7.5-25% of top clones were found in all five regions of a tumor, suggesting spatial heterogeneity of tumor-infiltrating T cells. With just a handful of patients in the study, the authors point out that the findings should be validated in a larger study. Only the TCR beta chain was sequenced, which likely underestimates true repertoire diversity because unpaired alpha chains were not captured. Since the samples were bulk and unsorted, there was no way to compare CD4+ and CD8+ T cell repertoires. The top 250 clones made up a significantly larger repertoire fraction in tumors than in blood (p = 0.039). Consistent with antigen-driven expansion, pairs of tumor regions showed higher repertoire overlap (mean about 36%) than either tumor-adjacent pairs (around 17%) or tumor-blood pairs (about 15%).

TCRbeta-specific cDNA was reverse-transcribed from roughly 500 ng total RNA using a constant-region primer and ProtoScript II reverse transcriptase. TCRbeta libraries were built with three nested multiplex PCR rounds, a slightly modified ARM-PCR procedure. Each of the first two PCR rounds ran for around 10 cycles using multiplex TRBV1-TRBV30 forward primers together with a Cbeta reverse primer. Sample barcodes and Illumina adapters were added in a final 25-cycle PCR with Deep VentR polymerase. Before sequencing, amplicons between 200 and 500 bp were purified from gel using a QIAquick gel extraction kit. The TCRbeta amplicons were sequenced with 250-bp paired-end reads on an Illumina HiSeq 2500. On the authors' methods: Quality trimming of reads was performed with Trimmomatic v0.33, and paired reads were merged with FLASH v1.2.11 so that full CDR3 sequences could be recovered. V, D and J germline segments were assigned to the rearranged TCRbeta sequences by MiGEC v1.2.1b. VDJtools v1.0.0 computed clonotype statistics and Shannon-Wiener diversity indices. Except for diversity analysis, only the 250 most abundant clonotypes of each sample were used in subsequent analyses to reduce sampling bias. TCRdb handled the public reads itself, with Q25 trimming in fastp and clone calling in MiXCR, and kept productive beta chains. Records with the same CDR3 protein are collapsed into one entry carrying the most frequent genes and DNA. The V and J calls follow TCRdb's processing rather than the paper's. Here the sample has fewer than 110,000 distinct CDR3 sequences; around 71% occur a single time. The ten biggest clones cover about 12% of the sample.

Total RNA and DNA were co-extracted without cell sorting from around 20-30 mg of bulk tissue using the AllPrep DNA/RNA mini kit. Between late 2015 and 2016, a handful of patients in China with histopathologically diagnosed primary liver carcinoma had surgical resection. Patients had chronic HBV infection and were treatment-naive at sampling. Five spatially separated regions were sampled per tumor: superior, inferior, left-lateral and right-lateral poles, plus the tumor centre. Histology showed that every tumor sample contained more than 80% viable tumor cells. Pieces of fresh tumor and adjacent tissue were cut in half, with one half kept in RNAlater at -80 degrees C and the other half sent for histology. CDR1 SQVTM and CDR2 ANQGSEA were looked up in the germline V gene. Spanning cysteine to phenylalanine, the CDR3 consists of 9 amino acids. CDR3 DNA is the only sequence kept; it has 27 bases, read in frame from the first base.

Details on this clonotype: This clone's antigen is unknown. Relative to the germline gene, one junction end is altered; a read error may explain this.

The chain employs TRBV29-1 and TRBJ1-1, with TRBD1 tentatively as D gene (5 bases match). The sequencing input was liver tumor tissue from sampling region 2. This specimen's cell subset or site label, per the study, means: tumor region T2, inferior pole. The sequence was obtained from an older woman with primary liver carcinoma and hepatitis B virus infection. The sequenced DNA is TGCAGCGGAGGGGATGAAACTCTCTTT. This is translated as CSGGDETLF.